This TCR beta chain was retrieved from a study of blood T cell repertoires in COVID-19 (dated by TCRdb to the early 2020s). Background for the entire study: Samples covering the acute and convalescent phases of COVID-19 were provided by collaborators in the United States, Italy and Spain. The prospective study material was composed of cDNA or gDNA derived from T cells, B-cell-depleted T cells, or PBMCs. Deeply sampled blood TCRbeta repertoires from subjects exposed to, actively infected with, or recovered from COVID-19 were included in the dataset. Sample metadata almost always included a de-identified subject ID, COVID-19 status, age in years and sex. The samples were drawn from the first 160 participants of the ongoing ImmuneRACE study and from 1,254 subjects provided by 6 global collaborators. The repertoires were released in a freely available public database meant as a resource for research on the immune response to SARS-CoV-2. Where HLA class I and class II types were available, the types were taken from metadata supplied by the sample provider, not from assay-based typing. Study-level results and caveats: The amount of clinical and demographic metadata varied by source and participant and was provided uncurated.

TCRbeta CDR3 regions were amplified from genomic DNA using the immunoSEQ Assay, a bias-controlled multiplex PCR. The published analysis was carried out like this. Nucleated cell counts per sample were estimated from amplification of reference gene primers within the assay. To quantify the absolute abundance of each unique TCRbeta CDR3 rearrangement, sequence reads were collapsed and filtered. For each sample, productive Simpson clonality was calculated by taking the square root of Simpson's diversity index across productive rearrangements. This is the immuneACCESS table as TCRdb keeps it, with only in-frame sequences that have V and J called. A part of the clones is gone; compared with another copy, unresolved V genes explain less than half, and the rest is unexplained. The V and J calls and clone size were taken over from that table, and D and trimming were inferred from the DNA. The sample table records around 67,000 clones; about four fifths of these occur just once. Around 5% of the sample goes to the ten largest clones.

Collaborating institutions collected whole blood in K2EDTA tubes following their own protocols. For TCRbeta analysis, collaborators shipped samples in one of three forms: frozen whole blood, isolated PBMCs, or DNA extracted from either of those sample types. This clone was counted a few times. This receptor's antigen is unknown. Base qualities are not provided; no much larger clone lies one nucleotide away. The CDR3 has 17 amino acids, counting the end cysteine and phenylalanine. Solely the CDR3 DNA is kept, with 51 bases framed from the first base. Here V drops 5 bases and J drops 4 bases, and the junction holds 14 bases not matched to any gene. The germline V gene sets CDR1 to SGHVS and CDR2 to FQNEAQ.

The sequence links TRBV7-8 to TRBJ1-3, and 7 junction bases match TRBD1. The source is a man between 50 and 59 years old with active COVID-19. The sequencing input was peripheral blood. CDR3 reads: CASSPLAGQILGNTIYF. The nucleotide sequence is TGTGCCAGCAGCCCTCTGGCGGGACAGATTCTCGGAAACACCATATATTTT.